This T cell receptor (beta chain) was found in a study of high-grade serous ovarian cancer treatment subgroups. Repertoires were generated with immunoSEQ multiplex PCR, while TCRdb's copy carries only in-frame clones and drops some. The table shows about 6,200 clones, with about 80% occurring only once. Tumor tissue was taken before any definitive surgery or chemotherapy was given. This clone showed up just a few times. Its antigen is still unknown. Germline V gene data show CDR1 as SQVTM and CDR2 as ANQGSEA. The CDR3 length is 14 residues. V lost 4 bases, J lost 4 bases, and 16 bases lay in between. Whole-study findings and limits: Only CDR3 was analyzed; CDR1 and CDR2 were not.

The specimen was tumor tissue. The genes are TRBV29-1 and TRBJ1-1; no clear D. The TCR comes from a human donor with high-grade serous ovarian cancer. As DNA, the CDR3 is TGCAGCGTTGTTGGAAGTGGATGGATCACTGAAGCTTTCTTT. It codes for CSVVGSGWITEAFF. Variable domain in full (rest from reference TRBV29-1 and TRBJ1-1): SAVISQKPSRDICQRGTSLTIQCQVDSQVTMMFWYRQQPGQSLTLIATANQGSEATYESGFVIDKFPISRPNLTFSTLTVSNMSPEDSSIYLCSVVGSGWITEAFFGQGTRLTVV.